The clone carrying this T cell receptor (beta chain) was picked up many times. Its antigen is still unknown. The CDR3 has 12 amino acids. CDR1 and CDR2 from the germline V gene are SGHRS and YFSETQ. The ends were cut back, 2 bases at V and 3 bases at J, with 5 bases in the middle. The entry originates in a study of blood T cells in healthy people across ages. Whole-study findings and limits: TCR beta diversity, measured per million T cells, fell in a roughly linear way with age.

A J-beta primer mix and a sample-barcoded 5' primer were used in a second PCR of roughly 6 to 12 cycles. TCRdb fed the 5' RACE reads into MiXCR, producing one record per CDR3 protein. Altogether about 630,000 distinct CDR3 sequences are present, over 20% being singletons, with the ten largest covering 3.5% to 4%. The clonotype originates from a man between 70 and 80 years old in good health. This chain links TRBV5-1 with TRBJ2-5; D uncertain. The sample consisted of blood. CDR3 loop: CASSFNEETQYF. In DNA, the CDR3 is TGCGCCAGCAGCTTCAACGAAGAGACCCAGTACTTC. Full variable domain (remainder filled in from reference TRBV5-1 and TRBJ2-5): KAGVTQTPRYLIKTRGQQVTLSCSPISGHRSVSWYQQTPGQGLQFLFEYFSETQRNKGNFPGRFSGRQFSNSRSEMNVSTLELGDSALYLCASSFNEETQYFGPGTRLLVL.